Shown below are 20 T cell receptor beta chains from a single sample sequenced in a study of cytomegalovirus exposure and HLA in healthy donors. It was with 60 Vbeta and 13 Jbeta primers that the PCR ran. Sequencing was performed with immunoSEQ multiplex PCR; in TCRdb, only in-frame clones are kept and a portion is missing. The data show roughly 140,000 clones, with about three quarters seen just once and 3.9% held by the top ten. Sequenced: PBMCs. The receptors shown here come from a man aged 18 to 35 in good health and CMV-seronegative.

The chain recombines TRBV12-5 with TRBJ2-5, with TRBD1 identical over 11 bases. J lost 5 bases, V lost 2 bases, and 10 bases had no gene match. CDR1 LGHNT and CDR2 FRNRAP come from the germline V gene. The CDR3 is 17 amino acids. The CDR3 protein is CASGLTVGQGAWETQYF. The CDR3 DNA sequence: TGTGCTAGTGGTTTGACAGTCGGACAGGGGGCCTGGGAGACCCAGTACTTC.

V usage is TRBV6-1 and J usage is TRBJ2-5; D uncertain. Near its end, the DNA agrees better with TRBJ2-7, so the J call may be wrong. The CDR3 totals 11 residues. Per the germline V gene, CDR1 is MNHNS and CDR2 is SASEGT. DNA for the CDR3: TGTGCCAGCAGTGTCGAGTACGAGCAGTACTTC. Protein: CASSVEYEQYF.

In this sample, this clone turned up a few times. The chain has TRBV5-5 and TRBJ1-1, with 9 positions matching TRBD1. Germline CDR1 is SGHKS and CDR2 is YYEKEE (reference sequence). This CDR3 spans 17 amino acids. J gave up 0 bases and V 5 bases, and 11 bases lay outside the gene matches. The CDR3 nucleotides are TGTGCCAGCAGAGAACTCGACAGGGGGAATATGAACACTGAAGCTTTCTTT. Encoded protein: CASRELDRGNMNTEAFF. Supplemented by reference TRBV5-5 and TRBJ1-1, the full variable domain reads DAGVTQSPTHLIKTRGQQVTLRCSPISGHKSVSWYQQVLGQGPQFIFQYYEKEERGRGNFPDRFSARQFPNYSSELNVNALLLGDSALYLCASRELDRGNMNTEAFFGQGTRLTVV.

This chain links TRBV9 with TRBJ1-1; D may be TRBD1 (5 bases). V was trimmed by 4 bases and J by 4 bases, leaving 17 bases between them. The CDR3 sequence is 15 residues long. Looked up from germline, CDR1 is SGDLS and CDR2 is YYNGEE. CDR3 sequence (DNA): TGTGCCAGCAGCAACAGGCCCAGCACGGGCACTGAAGCTTTCTTT. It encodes CASSNRPSTGTEAFF.

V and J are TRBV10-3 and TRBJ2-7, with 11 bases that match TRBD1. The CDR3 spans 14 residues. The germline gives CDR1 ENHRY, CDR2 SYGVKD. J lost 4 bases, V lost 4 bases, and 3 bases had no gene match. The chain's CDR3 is CAISADRGQYEQYF. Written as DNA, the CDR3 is TGTGCCATCAGTGCGGACAGGGGGCAGTACGAGCAGTACTTC.

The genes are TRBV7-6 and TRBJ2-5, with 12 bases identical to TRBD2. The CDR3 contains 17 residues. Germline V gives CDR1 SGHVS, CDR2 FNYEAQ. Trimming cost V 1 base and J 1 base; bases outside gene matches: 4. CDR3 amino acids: CASSLDLAGGPQETQYF. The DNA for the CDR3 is TGTGCCAGCAGCTTAGACCTAGCGGGGGGGCCCCAAGAGACCCAGTACTTC.

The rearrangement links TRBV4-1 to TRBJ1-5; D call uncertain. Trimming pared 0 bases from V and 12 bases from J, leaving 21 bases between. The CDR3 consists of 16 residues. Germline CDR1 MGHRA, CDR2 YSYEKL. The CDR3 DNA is TGCGCCAGCAGCCAAGAAGGCGCCGGTTCTAGCGGTCGCCAGCATTTT. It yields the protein CASSQEGAGSSGRQHF.

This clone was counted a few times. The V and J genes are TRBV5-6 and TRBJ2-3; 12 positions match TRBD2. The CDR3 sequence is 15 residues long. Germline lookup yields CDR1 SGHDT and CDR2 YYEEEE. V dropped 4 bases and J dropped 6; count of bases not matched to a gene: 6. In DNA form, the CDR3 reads TGTGCCAGCAGCCCACTAGCGGGAGGACATGATACGCAGTATTTT. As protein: CASSPLAGGHDTQYF.

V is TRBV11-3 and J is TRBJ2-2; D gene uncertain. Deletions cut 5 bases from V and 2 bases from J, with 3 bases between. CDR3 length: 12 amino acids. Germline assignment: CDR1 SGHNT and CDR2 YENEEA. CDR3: CASSLNTGELFF. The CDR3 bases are TGTGCCAGCAGCCTCAACACCGGGGAGCTGTTTTTT.

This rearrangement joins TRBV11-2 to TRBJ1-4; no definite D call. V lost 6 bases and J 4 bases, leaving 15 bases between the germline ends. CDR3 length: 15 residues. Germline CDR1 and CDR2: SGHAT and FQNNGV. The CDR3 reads CASSFTVPINEKLFF. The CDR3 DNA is TGTGCCAGCAGTTTCACAGTGCCCATTAATGAAAAACTGTTTTTT.

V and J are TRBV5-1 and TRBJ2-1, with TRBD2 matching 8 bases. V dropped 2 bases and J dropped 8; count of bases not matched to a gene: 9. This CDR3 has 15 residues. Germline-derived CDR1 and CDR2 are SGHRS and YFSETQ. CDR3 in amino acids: CASSFRPGGSDEQFF. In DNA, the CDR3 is TGCGCCAGCAGCTTCAGACCGGGAGGGTCGGATGAGCAGTTCTTC.

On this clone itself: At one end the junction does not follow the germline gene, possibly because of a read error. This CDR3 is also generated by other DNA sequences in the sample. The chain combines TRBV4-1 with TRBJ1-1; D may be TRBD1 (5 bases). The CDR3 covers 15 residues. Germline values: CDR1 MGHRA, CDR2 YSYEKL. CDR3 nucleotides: TGTGCCAGCAGCCAAGCACGGGGGGGGAACACTGAAGCTTTCTTT. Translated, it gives CASSQARGGNTEAFF.

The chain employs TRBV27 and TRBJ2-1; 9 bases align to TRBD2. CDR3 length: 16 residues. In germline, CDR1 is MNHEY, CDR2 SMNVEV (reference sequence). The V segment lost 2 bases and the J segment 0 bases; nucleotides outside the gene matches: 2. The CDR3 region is CASSLSSGSSYNEQFF. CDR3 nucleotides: TGTGCCAGCAGTTTAAGTAGCGGGAGCTCCTACAATGAGCAGTTCTTC.

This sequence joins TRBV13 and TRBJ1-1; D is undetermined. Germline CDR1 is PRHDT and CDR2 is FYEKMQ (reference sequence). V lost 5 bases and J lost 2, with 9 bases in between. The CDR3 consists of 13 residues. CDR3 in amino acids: CASSLNTNTEAFF. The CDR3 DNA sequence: TGTGCCAGCAGCCTCAATACAAACACTGAAGCTTTCTTT.

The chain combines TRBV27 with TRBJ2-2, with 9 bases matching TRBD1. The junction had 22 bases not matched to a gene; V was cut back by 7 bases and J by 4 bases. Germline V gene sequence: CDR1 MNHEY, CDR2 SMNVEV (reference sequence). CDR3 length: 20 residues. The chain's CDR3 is CASTPSPGTGYRLSTGELFF. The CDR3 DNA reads TGTGCCAGCACCCCCTCCCCGGGGACAGGGTACCGGTTGTCCACCGGGGAGCTGTTTTTT.

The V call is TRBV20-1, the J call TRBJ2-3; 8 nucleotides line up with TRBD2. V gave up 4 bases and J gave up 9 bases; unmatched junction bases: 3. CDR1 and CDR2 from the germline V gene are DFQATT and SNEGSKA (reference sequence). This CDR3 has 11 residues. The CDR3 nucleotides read TGCAGTGCTATTATAGCGGGAACGCAGTATTTT. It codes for CSAIIAGTQYF.

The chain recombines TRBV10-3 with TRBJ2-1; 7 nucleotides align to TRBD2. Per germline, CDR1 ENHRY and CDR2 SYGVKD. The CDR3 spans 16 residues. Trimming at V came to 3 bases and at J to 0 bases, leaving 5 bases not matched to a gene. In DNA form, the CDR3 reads TGTGCCATCAGTGAAAAGGGAGGGAGCTCCTACAATGAGCAGTTCTTC. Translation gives CAISEKGGSSYNEQFF.

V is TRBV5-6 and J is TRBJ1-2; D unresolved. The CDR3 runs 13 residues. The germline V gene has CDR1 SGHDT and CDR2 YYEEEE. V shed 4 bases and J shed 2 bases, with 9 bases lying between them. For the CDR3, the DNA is TGTGCCAGCAGCGTCGTGGGCAACTATGGCTACACCTTC. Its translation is CASSVVGNYGYTF.

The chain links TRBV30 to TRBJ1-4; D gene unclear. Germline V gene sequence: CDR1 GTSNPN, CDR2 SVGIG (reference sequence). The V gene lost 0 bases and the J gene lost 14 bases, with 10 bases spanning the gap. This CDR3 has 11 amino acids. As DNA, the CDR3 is TGTGCCTGGAGTGTAATGGAGGATCTGTTTTTT. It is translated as CAWSVMEDLFF.

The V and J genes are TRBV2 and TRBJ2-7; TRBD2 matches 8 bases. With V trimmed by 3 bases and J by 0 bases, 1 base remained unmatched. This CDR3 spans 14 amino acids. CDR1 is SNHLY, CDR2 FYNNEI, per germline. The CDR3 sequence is CASSDGTSSYEQYF. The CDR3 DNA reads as TGTGCCAGCAGTGATGGGACTAGCTCCTACGAGCAGTACTTC.